These 18 T cell receptor beta chains were sequenced from one sample in a study of shared clonotypes between healthy human individuals. Naive CD8 populations comprised CD45RO-negative cells positively selected for CCR7, excluding terminally differentiated effector memory CD45RA+ cells. Only in-frame clones appear in the TCRdb table, and some are missing; sequencing was by immunoSEQ multiplex PCR. The data show under 1 million clones, over 90% seen once. Sequenced: naive CD8+ T cells sorted from blood. The receptors originated from a man younger than 45 in good health.

The chain couples TRBV7-9 to TRBJ1-1, with 10 bases lining up with TRBD1. V was pared by 6 bases and J by 1 base, with 17 bases of the junction left unmatched. The CDR3 is 19 residues long. Germline V gene sequence: CDR1 SEHNR, CDR2 FQNEAQ (reference sequence). The CDR3 region is CASSRPSGTGVAPNTEAFF. The CDR3 bases are TGTGCCAGCAGTCGTCCCTCCGGGACAGGGGTCGCGCCGAACACTGAAGCTTTCTTT.

The chain links TRBV2 to TRBJ2-7, with D possibly being TRBD2 (6 bases). Germline V gene sequence: CDR1 SNHLY, CDR2 FYNNEI. The ends were cut back, 7 bases at V and 0 bases at J, with 16 bases in the middle. The CDR3 spans 15 residues. The CDR3 spells CASIRETGSSYEQYF. For the CDR3, the DNA is TGTGCCAGCATTCGAGAAACCGGGAGCTCCTACGAGCAGTACTTC.

As for this clone: The sample holds other DNA sequences that translate to the same CDR3. This chain connects TRBV7-6 to TRBJ2-7; no clear D. V lost 0 bases and J lost 5, with 8 bases in between. This CDR3 region has 13 residues. Germline CDR1 and CDR2: SGHVS and FNYEAQ. This CDR3 is CASSLAGGNEQYF. Here the CDR3 DNA reads TGTGCCAGCAGCTTAGCTGGTGGGAACGAGCAGTACTTC.

This clone was observed a handful of times. The chain employs TRBV29-1 and TRBJ2-7; D may be TRBD2 (7 bases). Trimming left V 3 bases short and J 0 bases short, with 12 bases between. Germline V gene sequence: CDR1 SQVTM, CDR2 ANQGSEA. The CDR3 is 14 residues long. Here the CDR3 DNA reads TGCAGCGTTGAGTTGCGGGGGCACTCCTACGAGCAGTACTTC. Amino acid sequence: CSVELRGHSYEQYF.

On this clone itself: In the same sample, other DNA sequences code for this CDR3. The V call is TRBV7-9, the J call TRBJ2-7; D gene unclear. V lost 5 bases to trimming and J lost 0 bases, with 5 bases between them. Germline-derived CDR1 and CDR2 are SEHNR and FQNEAQ (reference sequence). This CDR3 has 12 amino acids. For the CDR3, the DNA is TGTGCCAGCAGCCGGAGCTCCTACGAGCAGTACTTC. Translated: CASSRSSYEQYF.

The gene calls are TRBV27 and TRBJ2-3; the D is unclear. Trimming removed 3 bases at V and 4 bases at J, with 2 bases between. CDR3 length equals 11 residues. Germline V CDR1 and CDR2: MNHEY, SMNVEV (reference sequence). CDR3 region: CASSFSDTQYF. In DNA, the CDR3 is TGTGCCAGCAGTTTTTCAGATACGCAGTATTTT.

This chain links TRBV5-5 with TRBJ1-5, with 9 bases matching TRBD1. J gave up 3 bases and V 2 bases, and 6 bases lay outside the gene matches. This CDR3 is 16 amino acids long. The V gene's germline CDR1 is SGHKS and CDR2 YYEKEE (reference sequence). This CDR3 is CASSLVWTGDNQPQHF. DNA for the CDR3: TGTGCCAGCAGCTTAGTATGGACAGGGGACAATCAGCCCCAGCATTTT.

The chain recombines TRBV27 with TRBJ1-5; unclear D gene. Germline V gene data show CDR1 as MNHEY and CDR2 as SMNVEV (reference sequence). V was cut by 8 bases and J by 7 bases, with 15 bases left in between. This CDR3 spans 13 amino acids. CDR3 in DNA: TGTGCCAGCTCCCTTGGGCTTGACCAGCCCCAGCATTTT. Amino acid sequence: CASSLGLDQPQHF.

This CDR3 reads CASSESAGLRGELFF. As DNA, the CDR3 is TGTGCCAGCAGTGAATCGGCCGGTCTGCGAGGGGAACTGTTTTTT. The chain links TRBV6-1 to TRBJ1-4; D might be TRBD1 (5 bases). The CDR3 is 15 residues long. Trimming stripped 2 bases from V and 12 bases from J, with 19 bases between. Germline V CDR1 and CDR2: MNHNS, SASEGT.

The chain links TRBV5-1 to TRBJ1-1; the D gene is possibly TRBD1 (6 bases). CDR1 and CDR2 from the germline V gene are SGHRS and YFSETQ. V lost 4 bases and J 4 bases, leaving 14 bases between the germline ends. The CDR3 consists of 14 residues. The chain's CDR3 is CASSISGVGTEAFF. The CDR3 region has the DNA TGCGCCAGCAGCATCTCAGGGGTGGGCACTGAAGCTTTCTTT.

The chain links TRBV6-5 to TRBJ2-1; D tentatively fits TRBD1 or TRBD2 (6 bases each). The CDR3 totals 13 residues. Germline-derived CDR1 and CDR2 are MNHEY and SVGAGI. The V end lost 3 bases, the J end lost 9 bases, and 12 bases lay between the germline ends. The CDR3 here is CASSYSSGAEQFF. The CDR3 DNA sequence: TGTGCCAGCAGTTATTCATCGGGGGCTGAGCAGTTCTTC.

The chain joins TRBV21-1 to TRBJ2-5; the table's D call of TRBD2 was not tested on the DNA. TRBV21-1 counts as a pseudogene. This CDR3 has 16 residues. CDR3 protein: CASSKEGKGLQETQYF. DNA of the CDR3: TGTGCCAGCAGCAAAGAGGGTAAGGGACTACAAGAGACCCAGTACTTC.

The table lists this clone with a count of one. The rearrangement joins TRBV7-9 to TRBJ2-7; tentative D call: TRBD1 (6 bases). The V end lost 5 bases, the J end lost 1 base, and 15 bases lay between the germline ends. The germline V gene has CDR1 SEHNR and CDR2 FQNEAQ (reference sequence). The CDR3 length is 15 residues. The DNA for the CDR3 is TGTGCCAGCAGCCCCCATGACAGGCAATCCTACGAGCAGTACTTC. Protein: CASSPHDRQSYEQYF.

This chain uses TRBV4-3 with TRBJ2-1; D possibly corresponds to TRBD1 (5 bases). The CDR3 runs 16 residues. Germline V gene data show CDR1 as LGHNA and CDR2 as YSLEER. V lost 1 base, J lost 8 bases, and 18 bases lay in between. The CDR3 here is CASSQGPGHWVDEQFF. As DNA, the CDR3 is TGCGCCAGCAGCCAAGGGCCAGGGCATTGGGTCGATGAGCAGTTCTTC.

V gene TRBV7-9 combines with J gene TRBJ1-2; TRBD1 matches at 7 bases. Germline assignment: CDR1 SEHNR and CDR2 FQNEAQ (reference sequence). Trimming at V came to 5 bases and at J to 5 bases, leaving 11 bases not matched to a gene. The CDR3 is 15 amino acids. The CDR3 DNA reads TGTGCCAGCAGCACCTCGACCGGGACAGCTTATGGCTACACCTTC. It yields the protein CASSTSTGTAYGYTF. The full variable domain, rest sourced from reference TRBV7-9 and TRBJ1-2, is DTGVSQNPRHKITKRGQNVTFRCDPISEHNRLYWYRQTLGQGPEFLTYFQNEAQLEKSRLLSDRFSAERPKGSFSTLEIQRTEQGDSAMYLCASSTSTGTAYGYTFGSGTRLTVV.

This chain joins TRBV28 and TRBJ2-5, with TRBD1 as a possible D gene (6 bases). Trimming left V 6 bases short and J 6 bases short, with 14 bases between. The CDR3 contains 13 residues. Germline V CDR1 and CDR2: MDHEN, SYDVKM. The CDR3 DNA reads TGTGCCAGCAGGGGGCAGGGGCAACAGACCCAGTACTTC. Its translation is CASRGQGQQTQYF. The entire variable domain, with the rest obtained from reference TRBV28 and TRBJ2-5, is as follows: DVKVTQSSRYLVKRTGEKVFLECVQDMDHENMFWYRQDPGLGLRLIYFSYDVKMKEKGDIPEGYSVSREKKERFSLILESASTNQTSMYLCASRGQGQQTQYFGPGTRLLVL.

This chain connects TRBV11-2 to TRBJ2-1; 9 bases agree with TRBD1. J gave up 10 bases and V 1 base, and 11 bases lay outside the gene matches. The CDR3 is 16 amino acids. CDR1 and CDR2 from the germline V gene are SGHAT and FQNNGV. The CDR3 loop is CASSLVSRGQGPEQFF. DNA of the CDR3: TGTGCCAGCAGCTTAGTTTCCCGAGGACAGGGGCCGGAGCAGTTCTTC.

As for this clone: The sample has other DNA sequences that encode this CDR3 too. V and J are TRBV5-5 and TRBJ2-7, with TRBD1 matching over 11 bases. Per germline, CDR1 SGHKS and CDR2 YYEKEE (reference sequence). The CDR3 consists of 14 residues. V shed 2 bases and J 3 bases; nucleotides not matched to a gene: 1. DNA of the CDR3: TGTGCCAGCAGCTTAGGGACAGGGGGCTACGAGCAGTACTTC. Amino acids: CASSLGTGGYEQYF.